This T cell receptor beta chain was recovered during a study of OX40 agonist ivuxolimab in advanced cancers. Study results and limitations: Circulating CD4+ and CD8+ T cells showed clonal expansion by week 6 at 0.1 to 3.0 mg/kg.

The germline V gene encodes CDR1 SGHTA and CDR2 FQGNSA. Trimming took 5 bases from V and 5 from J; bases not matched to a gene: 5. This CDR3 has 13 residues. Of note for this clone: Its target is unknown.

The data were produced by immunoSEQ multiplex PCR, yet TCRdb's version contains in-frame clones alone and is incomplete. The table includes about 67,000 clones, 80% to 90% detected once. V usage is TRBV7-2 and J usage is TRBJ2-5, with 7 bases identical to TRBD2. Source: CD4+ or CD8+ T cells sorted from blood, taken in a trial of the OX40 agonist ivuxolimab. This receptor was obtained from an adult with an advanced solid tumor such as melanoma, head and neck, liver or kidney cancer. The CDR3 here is CASSTELAETQYF. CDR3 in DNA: TGTGCCAGCAGCACGGAACTAGCGGAGACCCAGTACTTC.